The T cell receptor (beta chain) under discussion was sequenced for a study of tissue T cells after allogeneic stem cell transplantation. Study at large: Pathologist H&E review favored samples with visible lymphocytes for sequencing among multiple samples. Notes on the study in general: Only a limited share of tissue TCRs appeared in blood or spleen.

Libraries were prepared by immunoSEQ multiplex PCR; TCRdb keeps only in-frame clonotypes and omits some of them. The table lists about 6,800 clones, less than 60% of them singletons, with 20% to 25% in the top ten. This clone was picked up a small number of times. Its antigen is undetermined. Germline loops: CDR1 SQVTM, CDR2 ANQGSEA. This CDR3 comprises 14 residues. Unmatched junction bases numbered 13, after V lost 7 bases and J lost 6 bases. The chain recombines TRBV29-1 with TRBJ2-3; 7 bases fit TRBD2. The TCR comes from a female donor of 60 years or more with lung cancer. The source was duodenum tissue, collected at autopsy. The DNA of the CDR3 is TGCAGCGGGGGGACTACCCGACAATCGGATACGCAGTATTTT. Protein product: CSGGTTRQSDTQYF.